Listed here are 15 T cell receptor beta chains from one sample, sequenced in a study of beta chain features in type 1 diabetes. All of the isolated RNA was reverse transcribed, so expressed TCRB transcripts were sequenced. Some clones are missing from TCRdb's copy, which holds only in-frame ones; the method was immunoSEQ multiplex PCR. The sample consists of roughly 500,000 clones, about 29% of them appearing once. Sequenced: naive CD4+ T cells from blood. All receptors come from a man between 18 and 35 years old in good health.

The chain has TRBV30 and TRBJ2-7, with D perhaps TRBD2 (6 bases). CDR3 length equals 16 residues. In germline, CDR1 is GTSNPN, CDR2 SVGIG (reference sequence). V was trimmed by 4 bases and J by 6 bases, leaving 25 bases between them. CDR3 sequence reads: CAWIPTRDQRRGEQYF. CDR3 nucleotides: TGTGCCTGGATCCCGACCAGGGACCAACGGAGGGGCGAGCAGTACTTC.

This clone was seen more than once but under ten times. This chain uses TRBV25-1 with TRBJ1-2, with 7 bases aligning to TRBD1. V dropped 5 bases and J dropped 4; count of bases not matched to a gene: 16. The CDR3 loop spans 17 amino acids. Germline V lookup: CDR1 MGHDK, CDR2 SYGVNS. This CDR3 reads CASSTRQGATNFYGYTF. CDR3 sequence (DNA): TGTGCCAGCAGTACCCGACAGGGCGCAACCAACTTCTATGGCTACACCTTC.

On this clone: Additional DNA sequences in this sample encode the identical CDR3. V is TRBV14 and J is TRBJ1-1; D is possibly TRBD1 (5 bases). The ends were cut back, 1 base at V and 4 bases at J, with 13 bases in the middle. Per the germline V gene, CDR1 is SGHDN and CDR2 is FVKESK. CDR3 length equals 15 residues. The CDR3 loop is CASSQAPGRGTEAFF. The CDR3 nucleotides read TGTGCCAGCAGCCAAGCGCCAGGGAGAGGCACTGAAGCTTTCTTT.

The chain joins TRBV19 to TRBJ2-6; D uncertain. V was trimmed by 3 bases and J by 0 bases, leaving 3 bases between them. The CDR3 is 14 amino acids. Germline V CDR1 and CDR2: LNHDA, SQIVND (reference sequence). The chain's CDR3 is CASSISSGANVLTF. CDR3 coding DNA: TGTGCCAGTAGTATCAGCTCTGGGGCCAACGTCCTGACTTTC.

This chain uses TRBV2 with TRBJ2-1, with TRBD1 matching 8 bases. The germline V gene encodes CDR1 SNHLY and CDR2 FYNNEI. V trimming: 5 bases; J trimming: 5 bases; junction bases outside the gene matches: 5. This CDR3 has 14 amino acids. This CDR3 reads CASSLGTGNNEQFF. The CDR3 nucleotides are TGTGCCAGCAGTCTGGGGACAGGAAACAATGAGCAGTTCTTC.

The rearrangement links TRBV29-1 to TRBJ1-2; TRBD1 matches 12 bases. The V and J ends lost 7 bases and 7 bases, in that order; junction bases with no gene match: 7. Per the germline V gene, CDR1 is SQVTM and CDR2 is ANQGSEA. The CDR3 length is 13 residues. Here the CDR3 reads CSAGTGGRSGYTF. DNA for the CDR3: TGCAGCGCGGGGACAGGGGGCCGGAGTGGCTACACCTTC.

In its sample, this clone was seen a few times. J is TRBJ1-5 and V is TRBV11-2; D unresolved. The germline V gene encodes CDR1 SGHAT and CDR2 FQNNGV. V gave up 1 base and J gave up 3 bases, with 10 bases separating them. This CDR3 comprises 15 residues. This CDR3 reads CASSLVGGYNQPQHF. DNA of the CDR3: TGTGCCAGCAGCTTAGTGGGAGGATACAATCAGCCCCAGCATTTT.

This clone appeared a few times. V gene TRBV20-1 combines with J gene TRBJ1-1; no clear D gene. The germline CDR1 and CDR2 sequences are DFQATT and SNEGSKA (reference sequence). Trimming left V 7 bases short and J 1 base short, with 7 bases between. The CDR3 totals 11 residues. The CDR3 sequence: CSGEGNTEAFF. DNA of the CDR3: TGCAGTGGAGAGGGGAACACTGAAGCTTTCTTT.

The chain employs TRBV4-3 and TRBJ2-1; the match to TRBD2 covers 9 bases. The CDR3 length is 16 residues. CDR1 is LGHNA and CDR2 is YSLEER in the germline V gene. V was clipped by 0 bases and J by 4 bases; unmatched bases: 4. For the CDR3, the DNA is TGCGCCAGCAGCCAAGATGGAGCGGGAGGTTACAATGAGCAGTTCTTC. Protein: CASSQDGAGGYNEQFF.

The V call is TRBV2, the J call TRBJ2-1; 14 bases match TRBD2. Per the germline V gene, CDR1 is SNHLY and CDR2 is FYNNEI. The CDR3 loop spans 17 amino acids. The J segment lost 6 bases and the V segment lost 1 base, leaving 5 bases of the junction unmatched. Here the CDR3 DNA reads TGTGCCAGCAGTGAAGAAGGGACTAGCGGGAGTGGCAATGAGCAGTTCTTC. It specifies CASSEEGTSGSGNEQFF.

Comment on this clone: This sample includes further DNA sequences coding for the same CDR3. The chain recombines TRBV5-1 with TRBJ2-5; 8 positions match TRBD1. V lost 4 bases to trimming and J lost 5 bases; unmatched junction nucleotides: 4. Germline-derived CDR1 and CDR2 are SGHRS and YFSETQ. This CDR3 has 13 amino acids. The CDR3: CASSRGQGETQYF. In DNA form, the CDR3 reads TGCGCCAGCAGCCGTGGACAGGGCGAGACCCAGTACTTC.

CDR3 residues: CAWSVGVDYGYTF. CDR3 DNA sequence: TGTGCCTGGAGTGTGGGTGTGGACTATGGCTACACCTTC. This chain joins TRBV30 and TRBJ1-2; D is unresolved. Germline V CDR1 and CDR2: GTSNPN, SVGIG (reference sequence). V was cut by 0 bases and J by 3 bases, with 8 bases left in between. This CDR3 spans 13 amino acids.

This clone was observed a few times. This same CDR3 is encoded by further DNA sequences in the sample. The chain joins TRBV7-9 to TRBJ2-3, with D unresolved. There are 12 residues in the CDR3. Trimming cost V 5 bases and J 0 bases, with 3 bases left between them. In germline, CDR1 is SEHNR, CDR2 FQNEAQ (reference sequence). The CDR3 DNA is TGTGCCAGCAGCCCCAGCACAGATACGCAGTATTTT. It specifies CASSPSTDTQYF.

The chain couples TRBV27 to TRBJ1-1; TRBD1 agrees at 7 bases. Germline values: CDR1 MNHEY, CDR2 SMNVEV (reference sequence). This CDR3 spans 13 amino acids. V lost 6 bases to trimming and J lost 3 bases; unmatched junction nucleotides: 4. The CDR3 nucleotides are TGTGCCAGCAGATCGGACAGGTACACTGAAGCTTTCTTT. This encodes CASRSDRYTEAFF.

The chain uses TRBV7-6 and TRBJ2-5; 7 bases line up with TRBD2. This CDR3 is built from 14 residues. Germline V gene lookup returns CDR1 SGHVS and CDR2 FNYEAQ. J was trimmed by 8 bases and V by 6 bases; bases with no gene match: 12. The CDR3 DNA follows: TGTGCCAGCAGTCCCGAGGGAGGGTTGGGAACCCAGTACTTC. Protein product: CASSPEGGLGTQYF.